The 30 T cell receptor beta chains below all came from one sample that was sequenced in a study of CD8+ T cells in alopecia areata. As the sequencing template, cDNA was produced by extracting RNA and reverse transcribing it. TCRdb's table, derived via immunoSEQ multiplex PCR, lists solely in-frame clones and lacks some. The sample shows approximately 200,000 clones, about 40% of them seen only once. The treatment is: oral pan-JAK inhibitor, 5-10 mg twice daily. Specimen: CD4+ T cells sorted from blood, collected at approximately week 37, from a patient treated with tofacitinib. The receptors shown here come from a human donor with alopecia areata.

This clone was observed at least ten times. V gene TRBV5-5 combines with J gene TRBJ2-1; 13 bases match TRBD2. This CDR3 contains 17 residues. Germline CDR1 SGHKS, CDR2 YYEKEE (reference sequence). Germline trimming cut 6 bases from V and 10 bases from J; bases unmatched to any gene: 16. This CDR3 reads CASTGTPGLAGFGEQFF. CDR3 DNA: TGTGCCAGCACCGGAACGCCGGGACTAGCGGGGTTTGGGGAGCAGTTCTTC.

This clone appeared a few times. The chain couples TRBV10-1 to TRBJ2-3; D is tentatively TRBD1 or TRBD2 (5 bases each). Germline V CDR1 and CDR2: WNHNN, SYGVQD (reference sequence). Between the trimmed V and J ends, which lost 4 bases and 14 bases, there was a span of 25 bases. The CDR3 runs to 15 residues. CDR3 DNA: TGCGCCAGCAGTGGGACGGGGACGGCCGGACCCAGGGCGTATTTT. This sequence encodes CASSGTGTAGPRAYF.

The chain carries TRBV29-1 and TRBJ2-2; D possibly corresponds to TRBD2 (6 bases). This CDR3 region has 16 residues. V lost 4 bases and J 0 bases, leaving 15 bases between the germline ends. Germline V lookup: CDR1 SQVTM, CDR2 ANQGSEA. For the CDR3, the DNA is TGCAGCGTTGCTCCCGGGTGGGGGGCGAACACCGGGGAGCTGTTTTTT. This codes for CSVAPGWGANTGELFF.

This clone was recorded at least ten times. J is TRBJ2-1 and V is TRBV29-1; TRBD2 is a possible D gene (6 bases). This CDR3 is 11 amino acids long. V lost 7 bases and J lost 4, with 8 bases in between. From germline, CDR1 is SQVTM and CDR2 ANQGSEA. CDR3 nucleotides: TGCAGCGCCGGGACTTACAATGAGCAGTTCTTC. Residues: CSAGTYNEQFF.

The chain has TRBV20-1 and TRBJ2-3; no clear D gene. The CDR3 covers 11 residues. CDR1 is DFQATT and CDR2 is SNEGSKA in the germline V gene (reference sequence). The ends were cut back, 6 bases at V and 8 bases at J, with 12 bases in the middle. The CDR3 loop reads CSASQEATQYF. For the CDR3, the DNA is TGCAGTGCGTCCCAAGAAGCTACGCAGTATTTT.

This sequence joins TRBV29-1 and TRBJ1-2, with D hard to call. The ends were cut back, 6 bases at V and 4 bases at J, with 9 bases in the middle. The germline V gene has CDR1 SQVTM and CDR2 ANQGSEA. The CDR3 is 11 amino acids. The CDR3 is CSVGNIYGYTF. CDR3 nucleotide sequence: TGCAGCGTGGGTAATATCTATGGCTACACCTTC.

This chain connects TRBV28 to TRBJ2-3; TRBD2 might be the D (5 bases). Germline V gene sequence: CDR1 MDHEN, CDR2 SYDVKM. The CDR3 has 16 residues. V lost 5 bases and J lost 0, with 15 bases in between. The CDR3 loop reads CASSTPSWTSTDTQYF. The DNA of the CDR3 is TGTGCCAGCAGTACCCCCTCCTGGACTAGCACAGATACGCAGTATTTT.

V and J are TRBV6-5 and TRBJ2-7; D is uncertain. The CDR3 consists of 14 residues. V lost 5 bases to trimming and J lost 10 bases, with 21 bases between them. Germline CDR1 MNHEY, CDR2 SVGAGI. DNA for the CDR3: TGTGCCAGCAGTACAAAAGGTCGGTCTGGGATTCAGTACTTC. This translates into CASSTKGRSGIQYF.

The chain is built from TRBV30 and TRBJ1-2; TRBD1 is a possible D gene (6 bases). The CDR3 has 13 amino acids. V gave up 4 bases and J gave up 6 bases, with 15 bases separating them. Germline lookup yields CDR1 GTSNPN and CDR2 SVGIG (reference sequence). The CDR3 spells CAWNGGGKDGYTF. CDR3 in DNA: TGTGCCTGGAATGGAGGGGGAAAGGATGGCTACACCTTC.

The rearrangement links TRBV30 to TRBJ2-7; 9 positions agree with TRBD1. This CDR3 contains 14 residues. The germline V gene has CDR1 GTSNPN and CDR2 SVGIG (reference sequence). With V trimmed by 3 bases and J by 2 bases, 5 bases remained unmatched. The CDR3 bases are TGTGCCTGGAGCCCGACAGGGGGTCCCTACGAGCAGTACTTC. Translated: CAWSPTGGPYEQYF.

The gene calls are TRBV6-5 and TRBJ1-1; D is undetermined. V lost 1 base, J lost 5 bases, and 8 bases lay in between. Germline CDR1 reads MNHEY; CDR2 reads SVGAGI. The CDR3 is 13 residues long. CDR3 region: CASSYFTGTEAFF. CDR3 nucleotides: TGTGCCAGCAGTTACTTTACGGGGACTGAAGCTTTCTTT.

This clone showed up just a few times. The rearrangement uses TRBV27 and TRBJ2-3, with TRBD2 identical over 11 bases. Germline assignment: CDR1 MNHEY and CDR2 SMNVEV (reference sequence). The CDR3 spans 14 residues. V shed 6 bases, J shed 5 bases, and the junction held 4 bases outside the gene matches. The CDR3 sequence: CASRLAGDLDTQYF. The CDR3 DNA sequence: TGTGCCAGCAGACTAGCGGGAGACCTAGATACGCAGTATTTT.

For this clone: Additional DNA sequences in this sample encode the identical CDR3. The chain joins TRBV30 to TRBJ2-1; D is unresolved. V was trimmed by 0 bases and J by 0 bases, leaving 6 bases between them. This CDR3 has 14 amino acids. CDR1 and CDR2 from the germline V gene are GTSNPN and SVGIG (reference sequence). Here the CDR3 reads CAWSVRSSYNEQFF. The CDR3 region has the DNA TGTGCCTGGAGTGTCCGGAGCTCCTACAATGAGCAGTTCTTC.

Only a few counts were recorded for this clone. A junction end diverges from the germline sequence, so it may reflect a read error. This CDR3 is CASSSGPGGETQYF. For the CDR3, the DNA is TGTGCTAGCAGCTCCGGGCCGGGAGGGGAGACCCAGTACTTC. The chain couples TRBV7-7 to TRBJ2-5, with 8 bases identical to TRBD2. This CDR3 is 14 amino acids long. The V gene's germline CDR1 is SSHAT and CDR2 FNYEAQ (reference sequence).

The genes are TRBV2 and TRBJ1-2; D may be TRBD1 (5 bases). CDR1 and CDR2 from the germline V gene are SNHLY and FYNNEI. V was trimmed by 5 bases and J by 8 bases, leaving 18 bases between them. There are 14 residues in the CDR3. Here the CDR3 DNA reads TGTGCCAGCAGTCTCTCAGGGAATTATGGCGGCTACACCTTC. Its translation: CASSLSGNYGGYTF.

J is TRBJ2-1 and V is TRBV14; a possible D gene is TRBD1 (7 bases). Trimming removed 4 bases from V and 6 bases from J, with 19 bases in between. CDR1 is SGHDN and CDR2 is FVKESK in the germline V gene. This CDR3 spans 16 amino acids. The CDR3 spells CASSPGGSLASNEQFF. CDR3 DNA: TGTGCCAGCAGCCCAGGGGGTTCCCTAGCGAGCAATGAGCAGTTCTTC.

The V call is TRBV5-1, the J call TRBJ1-1, with TRBD1 identical over 7 bases. The CDR3 has 15 amino acids. Germline trimming cut 0 bases from V and 1 base from J; bases unmatched to any gene: 3. The germline V gene has CDR1 SGHRS and CDR2 YFSETQ. CDR3 DNA sequence: TGCGCCAGCAGCTTGGTGGGGGACAGGAACACTGAAGCTTTCTTT. This encodes CASSLVGDRNTEAFF.

The V and J genes are TRBV29-1 and TRBJ2-2, with 11 bases fitting TRBD1. The CDR3 contains 16 residues. V was clipped by 4 bases and J by 8 bases; unmatched bases: 12. Germline CDR1 reads SQVTM; CDR2 reads ANQGSEA. In DNA, the CDR3 is TGCAGCGTTGGTCCTAGGACAGGGGGCTTCGCTGGGGAGCTGTTTTTT. Amino acids: CSVGPRTGGFAGELFF.

The chain couples TRBV6-5 to TRBJ2-7; the match to TRBD1 covers 7 bases. V dropped 4 bases and J dropped 0; count of bases not matched to a gene: 6. The germline V gene encodes CDR1 MNHEY and CDR2 SVGAGI. This CDR3 region has 15 residues. This CDR3 is CASSLQGPSSYEQYF. In DNA form, the CDR3 reads TGTGCCAGCAGTTTACAGGGGCCCTCCTCCTACGAGCAGTACTTC.

This chain connects TRBV7-2 to TRBJ1-2; D is perhaps TRBD1 (5 bases). CDR3 length: 13 residues. V lost 7 bases to trimming and J lost 9 bases, with 18 bases between them. Germline CDR1 SGHTA, CDR2 FQGNSA. The CDR3 nucleotides read TGTGCCAGCACCCCGAGGGGTCAAGGTAGCTACACCTTC. This gives the protein CASTPRGQGSYTF. Based on the CDR3 plus reference TRBV7-2 and TRBJ1-2, the full variable domain is GAGVSQSPSNKVTEKGKDVELRCDPISGHTALYWYRQSLGQGLEFLIYFQGNSAPDKSGLPSDRFSAERTGGSVSTLTIQRTQQEDSAVYLCASTPRGQGSYTFGSGTRLTVV.

The sample holds a few counts of this clone. The chain carries TRBV11-2 and TRBJ2-1; D is unresolved. Trimming removed 1 base at V and 0 bases at J, with 4 bases between. The CDR3 has 14 residues. The germline CDR1 and CDR2 sequences are SGHAT and FQNNGV. The CDR3 sequence: CASSLGASYNEQFF. Here the CDR3 DNA reads TGTGCCAGCAGCTTAGGAGCCTCCTACAATGAGCAGTTCTTC. Using reference TRBV11-2 and TRBJ2-1 for the parts outside the CDR3, the full variable domain is EAGVAQSPRYKIIEKRQSVAFWCNPISGHATLYWYQQILGQGPKLLIQFQNNGVVDDSQLPKDRFSAERLKGVDSTLKIQPAKLEDSAVYLCASSLGASYNEQFFGPGTRLTVL.

The chain recombines TRBV5-1 with TRBJ1-1; a possible D gene is TRBD1 (6 bases). Germline assignment: CDR1 SGHRS and CDR2 YFSETQ. CDR3 length: 17 amino acids. The V and J ends lost 6 bases and 0 bases respectively, with 21 bases between them. The CDR3 protein is CASTPRGVQMMNTEAFF. The CDR3 DNA is TGCGCCAGCACCCCGAGGGGGGTACAGATGATGAACACTGAAGCTTTCTTT.

With respect to this clone: This same CDR3 is encoded by further DNA sequences in the sample. The gene calls are TRBV7-2 and TRBJ2-5; 8 bases map to TRBD1. The V and J ends lost 4 bases and 2 bases, in that order; junction bases with no gene match: 3. This CDR3 spans 14 amino acids. The germline gives CDR1 SGHTA, CDR2 FQGNSA. CDR3 DNA sequence: TGTGCCAGCAGCTCGAGGACAGGGCAAGAGACCCAGTACTTC. It yields the protein CASSSRTGQETQYF.

This clone was detected ten times or more. The identical CDR3 is also encoded by other nucleotide sequences in the sample. J is TRBJ1-2 and V is TRBV28; D unresolved. CDR1 is MDHEN and CDR2 is SYDVKM in the germline V gene. The CDR3 contains 15 residues. The V and J ends lost 3 bases and 0 bases respectively, with 11 bases between them. CDR3 nucleotide sequence: TGTGCCAGCAGTTTGTCCCCCCGAGCTAACTATGGCTACACCTTC. This sequence encodes CASSLSPRANYGYTF.

J is TRBJ2-1 and V is TRBV6-5; possible D gene TRBD2, 6 bases. Germline CDR1 reads MNHEY; CDR2 reads SVGAGI. CDR3 size: 15 residues. Trimming took off 8 bases at V and 1 base at J, with 15 bases between the two ends. Here the CDR3 DNA reads TGTGCCAGCTCTTTGGTAGCGGCATCCTACAATGAGCAGTTCTTC. Translating gives CASSLVAASYNEQFF.

The chain combines TRBV29-1 with TRBJ1-2; no definite D call. The CDR3 has 14 amino acids. Looked up from germline, CDR1 is SQVTM and CDR2 is ANQGSEA. Trimming pared 3 bases from V and 3 bases from J, leaving 14 bases between. The CDR3 region is CSVEGGSAYYGYTF. The CDR3 DNA reads TGCAGCGTTGAGGGAGGGAGCGCCTACTATGGCTACACCTTC.

V is TRBV2 and J is TRBJ1-3; no definite D call. Trimming took off 4 bases at V and 4 bases at J, with 5 bases between the two ends. The germline gives CDR1 SNHLY, CDR2 FYNNEI. CDR3 length equals 12 residues. The CDR3 nucleotides are TGTGCCAGCAGTGGTGGGGGAAACACCATATATTTT. Amino acids: CASSGGGNTIYF.

This clone appeared a few times. The chain joins TRBV9 to TRBJ1-5; the D gene is possibly TRBD1 (6 bases). The V and J ends lost 0 bases and 6 bases respectively, with 10 bases between them. Germline-derived CDR1 and CDR2 are SGDLS and YYNGEE. The CDR3 length is 14 residues. Here the CDR3 DNA reads TGTGCCAGCAGCGTAGCGGGGGGCGTTCAGCCCCAGCATTTT. It encodes CASSVAGGVQPQHF.

The V and J genes are TRBV28 and TRBJ2-3, with 7 bases lining up with TRBD1. CDR1 MDHEN and CDR2 SYDVKM come from the germline V gene. This CDR3 region has 14 residues. Trimming cost V 7 bases and J 3 bases; bases outside gene matches: 7. The CDR3 DNA reads TGTGCCAGCATAGGGACAGCCATTACAGATACGCAGTATTTT. Protein product: CASIGTAITDTQYF.

The CDR3 coding sequence is TGTGCCAGCAGCTTCGCGGGAGGGAGGGCCACAGATACGCAGTATTTT. Translated: CASSFAGGRATDTQYF. The chain recombines TRBV11-2 with TRBJ2-3; 9 nucleotides match TRBD2. The CDR3 runs to 16 residues. J lost 2 bases, V lost 3 bases, and 6 bases had no gene match. Germline CDR1 is SGHAT and CDR2 is FQNNGV.